The 27 T cell receptor beta chains below come from one sample, sequenced in a study of preoperative IRX-2 immunotherapy in early breast cancer. The treatment was: preoperative locoregional IRX-2 cytokine immunotherapy. Profiled with immunoSEQ multiplex PCR; TCRdb holds only in-frame clones, not every one. The table has tens of thousands of clones, more than 65% seen once. The source material was lymph node tissue, sampled before IRX-2 immunotherapy. The receptors derive from a human donor with breast cancer.

The chain recombines TRBV5-1 with TRBJ1-5, with D maybe TRBD1 (6 bases). This CDR3 contains 15 residues. CDR1 is SGHRS and CDR2 is YFSETQ in the germline V gene. Trimming stripped 1 base from V and 7 bases from J, with 15 bases between. CDR3 DNA: TGCGCCAGCAGCTTGCTTCCAGGGGCGGAACAGCCCCAGCATTTT. Translated, it gives CASSLLPGAEQPQHF.

V gene TRBV15 combines with J gene TRBJ1-1; perhaps TRBD1 as D (6 bases). The V and J ends lost 0 bases and 1 base respectively, with 12 bases between them. Germline loops: CDR1 LNHNV, CDR2 YYDKDF (reference sequence). The CDR3 extends over 16 amino acids. Here the CDR3 DNA reads TGTGCCACCAGCAGAGATTTCAGAGGGGGGAACACTGAAGCTTTCTTT. This sequence encodes CATSRDFRGGNTEAFF.

This clone was observed a handful of times. The chain combines TRBV11-3 with TRBJ2-1; D may be TRBD1 (5 bases). The germline CDR1 and CDR2 sequences are SGHNT and YENEEA. This CDR3 contains 15 residues. V was cut by 0 bases and J by 0 bases, with 6 bases left in between. The DNA of the CDR3 is TGTGCCAGCAGCTTAGATAGGGGCTCCTACAATGAGCAGTTCTTC. Translation gives CASSLDRGSYNEQFF.

The CDR3: CASSQEVRDTEAFF. In DNA form, the CDR3 reads TGTGCCAGCAGCCAAGAAGTCAGGGACACTGAAGCTTTCTTT. The V call is TRBV14, the J call TRBJ1-1; tentatively, D is TRBD1 (5 bases). The CDR3 sequence is 14 residues long. V was trimmed by 0 bases and J by 3 bases, leaving 8 bases between them. The V gene's germline CDR1 is SGHDN and CDR2 FVKESK.

The chain recombines TRBV11-3 with TRBJ2-7; 7 bases agree with TRBD2. Unmatched junction bases numbered 5, after V lost 4 bases and J lost 2 bases. The CDR3 consists of 14 residues. Germline loops: CDR1 SGHNT, CDR2 YENEEA. The CDR3 is CASSWVRETYEQYF. The CDR3 DNA is TGTGCCAGCAGCTGGGTGCGGGAGACCTACGAGCAGTACTTC.

The chain couples TRBV23-1 to TRBJ1-1; D may be TRBD1 (5 bases). TRBV23-1 is annotated as an ORF whose role is uncertain. V was cut by 6 bases and J by 4 bases, with 12 bases left in between. This CDR3 comprises 13 residues. CDR3 amino acids: CASSLVGGTEAFF. Written as DNA, the CDR3 is TGCGCCAGCAGCTTGGTGGGGGGCACTGAAGCTTTCTTT.

The chain joins TRBV10-2 to TRBJ1-1, with D possibly matching TRBD1 (6 bases). The CDR3 runs 15 residues. Germline V gene data show CDR1 as WSHSY and CDR2 as SAAADI. With 4 bases removed from V and 6 bases from J, the gap between germline ends came to 18 bases. The CDR3 sequence is CASSGGQGGISEAFF. CDR3 nucleotides: TGCGCCAGCAGTGGGGGGCAGGGAGGGATTTCTGAAGCTTTCTTT.

Only a few counts were recorded for this clone. The V gene is TRBV6-8, the J gene TRBJ1-1, with D perhaps matching TRBD1 (6 bases). CDR3 size: 13 residues. The V gene's germline CDR1 is MNHGY and CDR2 SAAAGT. With 8 bases removed from V and 1 base from J, the gap between germline ends came to 11 bases. Here the CDR3 reads CASRQESNTEAFF. The CDR3 bases are TGTGCCAGCCGACAGGAATCGAACACTGAAGCTTTCTTT.

This clone was detected only a few times. J is TRBJ2-3 and V is TRBV1. TRBV1 is a pseudogene. CDR3 length equals 14 residues. This CDR3 is CASSQGRSTDTQYF. The CDR3 DNA reads as TGCGCCAGCAGCCAGGGAAGGAGCACAGATACGCAATATTTT.

The CDR3 nucleotides are TGTGCCAGCAGTTACTCGAGCGCAAGCTCCTACGAGCAGTACTTC. As protein: CASSYSSASSYEQYF. This rearrangement joins TRBV6-8 to TRBJ2-7; D uncertain. The CDR3 covers 15 residues. The V gene's germline CDR1 is MNHGY and CDR2 SAAAGT. V lost 0 bases and J 0 bases, leaving 9 bases between the germline ends.

There are a few counts of this clone. The chain has TRBV19 and TRBJ2-3, with 7 bases that match TRBD1. V shed 3 bases, J shed 2 bases, and the junction held 5 bases outside the gene matches. The length of the CDR3 is 15 residues. Per germline, CDR1 LNHDA and CDR2 SQIVND (reference sequence). CDR3 DNA sequence: TGTGCCAGTAGTATGGAACAGGGGCCCACAGATACGCAGTATTTT. Translating it yields CASSMEQGPTDTQYF.

The CDR3 DNA is TGTGCCAGCAGCTTATCCAGGGGGCAAGGTCAGCCCCAGCATTTT. It specifies CASSLSRGQGQPQHF. This chain uses TRBV7-6 with TRBJ1-5; TRBD1 aligns across 8 bases. Per the germline V gene, CDR1 is SGHVS and CDR2 is FNYEAQ. This CDR3 contains 15 residues. After removal of 2 bases from V and 6 bases from J, the junction contained 6 bases not matched to a gene.

Here the CDR3 reads CASRPGQGTLLYGYTF. For the CDR3, the DNA is TGTGCCAGTAGGCCGGGACAGGGGACCCTTCTCTATGGCTACACCTTC. The chain recombines TRBV19 with TRBJ1-2; 10 positions agree with TRBD1. Trimming at V came to 6 bases and at J to 4 bases, leaving 11 bases not matched to a gene. CDR3 length: 16 amino acids. CDR1 LNHDA and CDR2 SQIVND come from the germline V gene (reference sequence).

The gene calls are TRBV7-4 and TRBJ2-7; TRBD1 aligns across 12 bases. The CDR3 has 16 amino acids. The V gene's germline CDR1 is SGHVT and CDR2 SQSDAQ. Trimming at V came to 3 bases and at J to 4 bases, leaving 7 bases not matched to a gene. In nucleotides, the CDR3 is TGTGCCAGCAGCTTGGCCGGGACAGGGGGCAAGTACGAGCAGTACTTC. It yields the protein CASSLAGTGGKYEQYF.

The gene calls are TRBV7-6 and TRBJ2-6, with D unresolved. This CDR3 contains 16 residues. V was pared by 2 bases and J by 0 bases, with 8 bases between. Germline CDR1 and CDR2: SGHVS and FNYEAQ. The CDR3 bases are TGTGCCAGCAGCTTATCGTTGGGCTCTGGGGCCAACGTCCTGACTTTC. This translates into CASSLSLGSGANVLTF.

The chain joins TRBV19 to TRBJ1-2; D gene unclear. CDR1 LNHDA and CDR2 SQIVND come from the germline V gene (reference sequence). The CDR3 has 16 residues. Between the trimmed V and J ends, which lost 8 bases and 1 base, there was a span of 20 bases. The CDR3 is CASGDGILSYNYGYTF. CDR3 sequence (DNA): TGTGCCAGTGGCGACGGAATACTATCATATAACTATGGCTACACCTTC.

This chain connects TRBV5-1 to TRBJ1-6, with 7 nucleotides matching TRBD1. The trim removed 0 bases at V and 10 bases at J, leaving 4 bases unmatched. The CDR3 is made up of 14 amino acids. Looked up from germline, CDR1 is SGHRS and CDR2 is YFSETQ. The CDR3: CASSLDRGSSPLHF. CDR3 coding DNA: TGCGCCAGCAGCTTGGACAGGGGATCCTCACCCCTCCACTTT.

This rearrangement joins TRBV10-1 to TRBJ1-1; D perhaps matches TRBD1 (5 bases). Germline V gene sequence: CDR1 WNHNN, CDR2 SYGVQD (reference sequence). The CDR3 contains 14 residues. Trimming removed 6 bases from V and 4 bases from J, with 15 bases in between. The CDR3 reads CASRAGDGTTEAFF. CDR3 DNA: TGCGCCAGCAGGGCCGGAGACGGGACCACTGAAGCTTTCTTT.

The chain carries TRBV19 and TRBJ1-5; the match to TRBD1 covers 10 bases. The length of the CDR3 is 15 residues. Trimming at V came to 6 bases and at J to 6 bases, leaving 8 bases not matched to a gene. The germline gives CDR1 LNHDA, CDR2 SQIVND (reference sequence). The CDR3 nucleotides read TGTGCCAGTAGCCAGGGACAGGGGTCGGTTCAGCCCCAGCATTTT. Protein: CASSQGQGSVQPQHF. Based on the CDR3 plus reference TRBV19 and TRBJ1-5, the full variable domain is DGGITQSPKYLFRKEGQNVTLSCEQNLNHDAMYWYRQDPGQGLRLIYYSQIVNDFQKGDIAEGYSVSREKKESFPLTVTSAQKNPTAFYLCASSQGQGSVQPQHFGDGTRLSIL.

The chain carries TRBV1 and TRBJ1-1. TRBV1 is marked as a pseudogene. The CDR3 has 17 residues. CDR3 nucleotide sequence: TGCGCCAGCAGCCAAGAGGGCCTTTCGGGGACGAACACTGAAGCTTTCTTT. The encoded protein is CASSQEGLSGTNTEAFF.

The chain links TRBV19 to TRBJ2-3; D is uncertain. This CDR3 contains 16 residues. Germline V CDR1 and CDR2: LNHDA, SQIVND (reference sequence). Trimming removed 2 bases at V and 2 bases at J, with 14 bases between. CDR3 amino acids: CASSISSGANTDTQYF. CDR3 nucleotide sequence: TGTGCCAGTAGTATATCGTCCGGCGCGAACACAGATACGCAGTATTTT.

V usage is TRBV6-8 and J usage is TRBJ1-2; D remains ambiguous. The CDR3 is 14 residues long. The V gene's germline CDR1 is MNHGY and CDR2 SAAAGT. The germline V and J ends were trimmed by 1 base and 2 bases, with 8 bases remaining between them. This CDR3 is CASSYFTENYGYTF. CDR3 in DNA: TGTGCCAGCAGTTACTTTACAGAGAACTATGGCTACACCTTC.

The chain links TRBV29-1 to TRBJ2-7, with D perhaps TRBD2 (6 bases). The CDR3 covers 13 residues. Germline V gene data show CDR1 as SQVTM and CDR2 as ANQGSEA. Trimming pared 6 bases from V and 0 bases from J, leaving 12 bases between. As DNA, the CDR3 is TGCAGCGTAGGGGACTCGAGCTCCTACGAGCAGTACTTC. It codes for CSVGDSSSYEQYF.

This chain links TRBV10-1 with TRBJ1-5; D is uncertain. There are 13 residues in the CDR3. Germline CDR1 reads WNHNN; CDR2 reads SYGVQD (reference sequence). The V gene lost 3 bases and the J gene lost 2 bases, with 5 bases spanning the gap. CDR3 DNA: TGCGCCAGCAGTGATCTCGGCAATCAGCCCCAGCATTTT. Translating gives CASSDLGNQPQHF.

This clone was seen only once. The chain has TRBV7-1 and TRBJ1-1, with D unclear. TRBV7-1 is marked as an open reading frame, function uncertain. The CDR3 covers 15 residues. V shed 5 bases and J shed 9 bases, with 22 bases lying between them. This CDR3 reads CASSPPAGRYEKAFF. DNA for the CDR3: TGTGCCAGCAGCCCTCCCGCAGGACGGTATGAGAAAGCTTTCTTT.

This clone was counted between two and nine times. The CDR3 DNA reads TGTGCCAGCAGTAAACAGGGAGGGAGAAGCACTGAAGCTTTCTTT. Protein sequence: CASSKQGGRSTEAFF. The chain joins TRBV6-8 to TRBJ1-1; perhaps TRBD1 as D (6 bases). The V and J ends lost 5 bases and 4 bases respectively, with 17 bases between them. This CDR3 is built from 15 residues. Germline V gene data show CDR1 as MNHGY and CDR2 as SAAAGT.

This sequence joins TRBV5-1 and TRBJ1-4, with D hard to call. Germline V gene data show CDR1 as SGHRS and CDR2 as YFSETQ. This CDR3 contains 16 residues. With 0 bases removed from V and 0 bases from J, the gap between germline ends came to 9 bases. Here the CDR3 DNA reads TGCGCCAGCAGCTTGGCCGGGGATCCAACTAATGAAAAACTGTTTTTT. Translation gives CASSLAGDPTNEKLFF.